This T cell receptor (beta chain) was sequenced in a study of early T cells in non-severe SARS-CoV-2 infection. Turning to the study itself: Bulk RNA taken from unsorted whole blood was sequenced, leaving chains unpaired.

V gave up 3 bases and J gave up 2 bases, with 8 bases separating them. The CDR3 runs 14 residues. CDR1 SNHLY and CDR2 FYNNEI come from the germline V gene. Study results and caveats: VDJdb-based annotation leaned toward anti-spike CD8 responses and missed private and CD4 specificities.

Attachment of unique molecular identifiers to individual cDNA molecules was performed. From the 5' RACE reads, TCRdb called clonotypes with MiXCR, one entry per CDR3 protein. Among tens of thousands of distinct CDR3 sequences listed, under 15% were seen once. This clonotype occurred a few times. What it recognizes is unknown. What was sequenced was whole blood. This rearrangement joins TRBV2 to TRBJ1-5; D may be TRBD1 (5 bases). This clonotype originated in an adult who was a healthcare worker with PCR-confirmed SARS-CoV-2 infection or an uninfected control (not recorded which). The CDR3 DNA follows: TGTGCCAGCAGTGACAGGGAGGGCAATCAGCCCCAGCATTTT. The encoded protein is CASSDREGNQPQHF. The whole variable domain, filled in from reference TRBV2 and TRBJ1-5, reads EPEVTQTPSHQVTQMGQEVILRCVPISNHLYFYWYRQILGQKVEFLVSFYNNEISEKSEIFDDQFSVERPDGSNFTLKIRSTKLEDSAMYFCASSDREGNQPQHFGDGTRLSIL.